The clone carrying this T cell receptor beta chain came up a few times. The authors' processing: Scientists estimated how many nucleated cells there were by amplifying reference gene primers. Sequencing used immunoSEQ multiplex PCR; TCRdb keeps in-frame clones, though not all of them. V, J and clone size derive from that table, while D and trimming were established from the DNA sequence. The repertoire holds around 190,000 clones, 75% to 90% seen once, with roughly 6.4% in the top ten. These data come from a study of blood T cell repertoires in COVID-19. Study-level information: COVID-19 samples, acute and convalescent, were from the United States, Italy and Spain. PBMCs, B-cell-depleted T cells, or T cells were the source of the cDNA or gDNA that made up the material.

This CDR3 contains 13 residues. The ends were cut back, 9 bases at V and 10 bases at J, with 21 bases in the middle. Germline loops: CDR1 LNHDA, CDR2 SQIVND (reference sequence). The sequencing input was peripheral blood. The chain recombines TRBV19 with TRBJ1-1; D is possibly TRBD1 (6 bases). The origin of this receptor is a man between 60 and 70 years old with acute or convalescent COVID-19. CDR3 sequence: CASRPGVGGIAFF. DNA for the CDR3: TGTGCCAGCCGTCCAGGGGTAGGGGGAATAGCTTTCTTT.